This T cell receptor beta chain was documented in a study of cytomegalovirus exposure and HLA in healthy donors. General study points: TCR beta V segments were, for the most part, productive about 87% or about 30% of the time in an earlier analysis. There were some V segments, including TRBV6-2 and TRBV6-3, excluded as indistinguishable.

The primer mix had 60 Vbeta and 13 Jbeta primers. This table comes from immunoSEQ multiplex PCR, and its TCRdb copy is limited to in-frame clones, with some not included. The sample records 150,000 to 200,000 clones, 70% to 80% being singletons. There are 14 residues in the CDR3. CDR1 and CDR2 (germline): LNHNV, YYDKDF (reference sequence). V was cut by 8 bases and J by 2 bases, with 16 bases left in between. In regard to this clone: Its matching antigen is unknown.

The sample taken for sequencing was PBMCs. The TCR sequence derives from a woman aged 45-65 years in good health and CMV-seronegative. The chain is built from TRBV15 and TRBJ2-7; D possibly corresponds to TRBD1 (6 bases). CDR3 region: CATAPGALTYEQYF. CDR3 bases: TGTGCCACCGCCCCAGGGGCGCTTACCTACGAGCAGTACTTC.